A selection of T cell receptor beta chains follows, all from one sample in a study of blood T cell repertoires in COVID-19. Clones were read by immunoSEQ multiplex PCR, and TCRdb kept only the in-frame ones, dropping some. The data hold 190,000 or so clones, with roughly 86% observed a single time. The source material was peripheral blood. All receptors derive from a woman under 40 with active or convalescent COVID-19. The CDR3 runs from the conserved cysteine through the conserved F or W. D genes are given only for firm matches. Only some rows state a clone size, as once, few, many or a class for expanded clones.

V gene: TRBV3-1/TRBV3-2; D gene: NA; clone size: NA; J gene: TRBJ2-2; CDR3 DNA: TGTGCCAGCAGCCATGGGCAGCCCACCGGGGAGCTGTTTTTT; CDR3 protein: CASSHGQPTGELFF
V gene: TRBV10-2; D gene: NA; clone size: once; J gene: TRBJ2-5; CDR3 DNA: TGCGCCAGCAGACCGCAGGGGAGACAGGAGACCCAGTACTTC; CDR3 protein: CASRPQGRQETQYF
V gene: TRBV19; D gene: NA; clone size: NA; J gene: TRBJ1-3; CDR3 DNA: TGTGCCAGTAGTCGGGGGGAGCGATCCTATGGAAACACCATATATTTT; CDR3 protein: CASSRGERSYGNTIYF
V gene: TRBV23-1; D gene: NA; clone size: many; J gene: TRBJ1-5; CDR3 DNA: TGCGCCAGCCTTTTTGCCCAGCATTTT; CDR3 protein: CASLFAQHF
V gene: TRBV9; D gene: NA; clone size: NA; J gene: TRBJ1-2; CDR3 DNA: TGTGCCAGCAGCGTAGCCACCTACTATAGCTACACCTTC; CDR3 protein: CASSVATYYSYTF
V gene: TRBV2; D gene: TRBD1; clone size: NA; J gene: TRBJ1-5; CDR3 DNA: TGTGCCAGCAGCCCAGGGACAGGGTCAGGTCAGCCCCAGCATTTT; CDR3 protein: CASSPGTGSGQPQHF
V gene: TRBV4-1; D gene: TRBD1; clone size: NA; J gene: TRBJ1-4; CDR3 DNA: TGCGCCAGCAGCCAAGATGGGACAGGGAATGAAAAACTGTTTTTT; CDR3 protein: CASSQDGTGNEKLFF
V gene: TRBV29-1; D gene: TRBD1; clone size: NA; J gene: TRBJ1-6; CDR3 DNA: TGCAGCGTACCTAACAGGGGACCGCAGAGCTCCTATAATTCACCCCTCCACTTT; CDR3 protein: CSVPNRGPQSSYNSPLHF
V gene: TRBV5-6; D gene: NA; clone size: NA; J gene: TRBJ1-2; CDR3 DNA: TGTGCCAGCAGACAAACAGGGTACGGGTATGGCTACACCTTC; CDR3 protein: CASRQTGYGYGYTF
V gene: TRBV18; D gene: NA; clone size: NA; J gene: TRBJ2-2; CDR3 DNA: TGTGCCAGCTCACCACGAGCTACAGCGGCTGGGAACACCGGGGAGCTGTTTTTT; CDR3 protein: CASSPRATAAGNTGELFF
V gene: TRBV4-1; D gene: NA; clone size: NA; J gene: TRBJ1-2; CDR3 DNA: TGCGCCAGCAGCCAAGACCAGGGGTATGGCTACACCTTC; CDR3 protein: CASSQDQGYGYTF
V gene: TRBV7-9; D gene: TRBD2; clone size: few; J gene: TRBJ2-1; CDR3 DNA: TGTGCCAGCAGCCCTACTAGCGGGAGGAACAATGAGCAGTTCTTC; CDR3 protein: CASSPTSGRNNEQFF
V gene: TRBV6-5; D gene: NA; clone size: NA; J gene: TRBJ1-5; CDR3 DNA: TGTGCCAGCTCAGGGTATAGCAATCAGCCCCAGCATTTT; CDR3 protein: CASSGYSNQPQHF
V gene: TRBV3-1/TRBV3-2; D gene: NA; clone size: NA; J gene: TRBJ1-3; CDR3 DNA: TGTGCCAGCAGCCAGACCCCGGGGGGTGGTGGAAACACCATATATTTT; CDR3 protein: CASSQTPGGGGNTIYF
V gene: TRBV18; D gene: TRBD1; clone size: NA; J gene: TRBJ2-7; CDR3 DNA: TGTGCCAGCTCACCACCTTCGGGACAGGGCTACGAGCAGTACTTC; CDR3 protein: CASSPPSGQGYEQYF
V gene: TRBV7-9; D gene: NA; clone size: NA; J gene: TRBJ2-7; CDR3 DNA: TGTGCCAGCAGCCCCACGCAGCGGCCCTACGAGCAGTACTTC; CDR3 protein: CASSPTQRPYEQYF
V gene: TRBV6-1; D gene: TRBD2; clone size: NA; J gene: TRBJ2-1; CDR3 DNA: TGTGCCAGCAGTGAACTAGCGGGGAAGAATGAGCAGTTCTTC; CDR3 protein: CASSELAGKNEQFF
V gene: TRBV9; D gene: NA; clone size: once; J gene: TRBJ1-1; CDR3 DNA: TGTGCCAGCACCTCTCTTGGGGGGACTGAAGCTTTCTTT; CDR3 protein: CASTSLGGTEAFF
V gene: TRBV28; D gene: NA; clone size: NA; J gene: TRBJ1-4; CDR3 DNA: TGTGCCAGCAGTTTGGCGGCTAATGAAAAACTGTTTTTT; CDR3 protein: CASSLAANEKLFF
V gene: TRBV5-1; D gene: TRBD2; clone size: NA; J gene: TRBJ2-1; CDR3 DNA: TGCGCCAGCAGCTTGGAGGTGCGGGGGGGCACTATGGATGAGCAGTTCTTC; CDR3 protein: CASSLEVRGGTMDEQFF
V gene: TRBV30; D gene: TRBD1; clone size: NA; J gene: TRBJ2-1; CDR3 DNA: TGTGCCTGGAGTACAGGGGACTACAATGAGCAGTTCTTC; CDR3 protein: CAWSTGDYNEQFF
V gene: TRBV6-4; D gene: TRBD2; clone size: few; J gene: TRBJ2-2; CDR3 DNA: TGTGCCAGCAGTGACGGTAGCGGGAGCGGGGAGCTGTTTTTT; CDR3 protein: CASSDGSGSGELFF
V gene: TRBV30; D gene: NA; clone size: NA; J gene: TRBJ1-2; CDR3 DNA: TGTGCCTGGACGTCGGGGTACGGTGGCTACACCTTC; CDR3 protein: CAWTSGYGGYTF
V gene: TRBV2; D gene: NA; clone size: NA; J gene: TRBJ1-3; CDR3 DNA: TGTGCCAGCACAGACACTGGAAACACCATATATTTT; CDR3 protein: CASTDTGNTIYF
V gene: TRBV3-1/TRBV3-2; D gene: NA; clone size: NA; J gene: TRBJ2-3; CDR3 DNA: TGTGCCAGCAGCCAAAGGGAGGCGGGATACACAGATACGCAGTATTTT; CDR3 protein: CASSQREAGYTDTQYF
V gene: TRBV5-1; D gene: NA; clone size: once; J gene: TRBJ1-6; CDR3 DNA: TGCGCCAGCAGCTTGGATCTTAATTCACCCCTCCACTTT; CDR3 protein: CASSLDLNSPLHF
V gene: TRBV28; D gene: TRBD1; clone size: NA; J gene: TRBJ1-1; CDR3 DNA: TGTGCCAGCAGTTTCTCCGGGACAGGGAACACTGAAGCTTTCTTT; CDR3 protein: CASSFSGTGNTEAFF
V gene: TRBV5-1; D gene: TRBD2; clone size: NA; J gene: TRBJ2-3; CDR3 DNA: TGCGCCAGCAGCTTGGATCTAGCGGGAGAGGCAGATACGCAGTATTTT; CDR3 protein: CASSLDLAGEADTQYF
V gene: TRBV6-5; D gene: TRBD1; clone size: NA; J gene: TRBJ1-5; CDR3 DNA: TGTGCCAGCAGATCCGACAGGGTTAGCAATCAGCCCCAGCATTTT; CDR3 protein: CASRSDRVSNQPQHF
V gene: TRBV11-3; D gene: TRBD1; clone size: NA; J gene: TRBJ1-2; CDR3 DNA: TGTGCCAGCAGCCAAAGACAGGGATTCTATGGCTACACCTTC; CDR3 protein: CASSQRQGFYGYTF
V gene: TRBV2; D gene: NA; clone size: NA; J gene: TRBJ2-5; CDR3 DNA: TGTGCCAGCAGTCGAGGGGGTGTAGAGACCCAGTACTTC; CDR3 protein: CASSRGGVETQYF
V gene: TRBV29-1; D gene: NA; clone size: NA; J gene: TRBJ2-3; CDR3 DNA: TGCAGCGGGGGGCTAGTCACAGATACGCAGTATTTT; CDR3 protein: CSGGLVTDTQYF
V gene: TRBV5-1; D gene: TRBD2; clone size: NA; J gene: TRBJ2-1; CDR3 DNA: TGCGCCAGCAGCGGGGGACTAGCGTATGATGAGCAGTTCTTC; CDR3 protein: CASSGGLAYDEQFF
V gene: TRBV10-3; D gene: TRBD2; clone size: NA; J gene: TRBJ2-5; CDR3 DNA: TGTGCCATCAGTGAGCGGGAGGGCCACCAAGAGACCCAGTACTTC; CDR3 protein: CAISEREGHQETQYF
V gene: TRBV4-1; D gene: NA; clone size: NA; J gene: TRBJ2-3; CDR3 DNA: TGCGCCAGCAGCCAAGATGGGCTACCCACAGATACGCAGTATTTT; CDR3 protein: CASSQDGLPTDTQYF
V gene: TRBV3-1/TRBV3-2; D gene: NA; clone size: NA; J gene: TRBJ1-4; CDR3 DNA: TGTGCCAGCAGCCAAGGGTTAGGGAGAGTCGAAAAACTGTTTTTT; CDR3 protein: CASSQGLGRVEKLFF
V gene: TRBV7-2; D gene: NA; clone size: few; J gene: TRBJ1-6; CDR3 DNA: TGTGCCAGCACCCGTAATTCACCCCTCCACTTT; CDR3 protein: CASTRNSPLHF
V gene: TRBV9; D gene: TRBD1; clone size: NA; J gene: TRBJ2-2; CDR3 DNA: TGTGCCAGCAGCACCAGGACAGGGTACACCGGGGAGCTGTTTTTT; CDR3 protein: CASSTRTGYTGELFF
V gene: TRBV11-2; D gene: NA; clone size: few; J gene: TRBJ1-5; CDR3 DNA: TGTGCCAGCAGCTTAGGCCCCAGCGGCAATTATCAGCCCCAGCATTTT; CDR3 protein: CASSLGPSGNYQPQHF
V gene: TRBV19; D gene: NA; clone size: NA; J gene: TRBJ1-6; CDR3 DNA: TGTGCCAGTAGTATATCCATCGGTATGTCATTCAATTCACCCCTCCACTTT; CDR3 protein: CASSISIGMSFNSPLHF
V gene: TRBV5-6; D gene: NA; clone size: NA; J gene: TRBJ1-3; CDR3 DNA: TGTGCCAGCAGCTTGGACAGGTCTGGAAACACCATATATTTT; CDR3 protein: CASSLDRSGNTIYF
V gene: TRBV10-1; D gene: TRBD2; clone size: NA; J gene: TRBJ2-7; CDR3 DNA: TGCGCCAGCAGTGACACCGGGGGGGGAGACTACGAGCAGTACTTC; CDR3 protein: CASSDTGGGDYEQYF
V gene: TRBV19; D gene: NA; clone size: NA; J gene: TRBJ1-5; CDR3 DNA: TGTGCCAGTAGTATAGGGAGGGTTGTGCAGCCCCAGCATTTT; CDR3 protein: CASSIGRVVQPQHF